The next 15 T cell receptor beta chains were all read from a single sample in a study of early T cells in non-severe SARS-CoV-2 infection. MiXCR, applied by TCRdb to the 5' RACE reads, yields one record per CDR3 protein. Of some 52,000 distinct CDR3 sequences detected, around 8% appear once; the ten largest clones hold about a tenth. Material for sequencing was whole blood. Receptor source: an adult who was a healthcare worker with PCR-confirmed SARS-CoV-2 infection or an uninfected control (not recorded which).

This clonotype has more than one count but fewer than ten. This chain uses TRBV29-1 with TRBJ1-3; D unresolved. The V and J ends lost 7 bases and 2 bases respectively, with 9 bases between them. Per germline, CDR1 SQVTM and CDR2 ANQGSEA. There are 12 residues in the CDR3. CDR3 protein: CSARLTGNTIYF. CDR3 DNA sequence: TGCAGCGCCCGCCTTACTGGAAACACCATATATTTT.

Many counts were recorded for this clonotype. The V and J genes are TRBV20-1 and TRBJ2-5; D not certain. V lost 0 bases, J lost 3 bases, and 11 bases lay in between. From germline, CDR1 is DFQATT and CDR2 SNEGSKA (reference sequence). This CDR3 is built from 14 residues. CDR3 DNA sequence: TGCAGTGCTAGAGATGAACCCCCGAAAGAGACCCAGTACTTC. This gives the protein CSARDEPPKETQYF.

The chain employs TRBV6-4 and TRBJ2-5; 7 positions match TRBD1. The J segment lost 5 bases and the V segment lost 6 bases, leaving 12 bases of the junction unmatched. CDR1 and CDR2 from the germline V gene are MRHNA and SNTAGT. CDR3 length equals 15 residues. The CDR3 is CASSLTGDGTETQYF. In DNA form, the CDR3 reads TGTGCCAGCAGCCTAACAGGGGACGGTACGGAGACCCAGTACTTC.

This clonotype came up many times. The V call is TRBV9, the J call TRBJ2-7, with a tentative D call TRBD2 (6 bases). V was cut by 0 bases and J by 0 bases, with 13 bases left in between. Germline CDR1 SGDLS, CDR2 YYNGEE. There are 16 residues in the CDR3. The CDR3 DNA follows: TGTGCCAGCAGCGTAGTAATCCGGGGGAGCTCCTACGAGCAGTACTTC. Translating gives CASSVVIRGSSYEQYF.

The chain is built from TRBV4-1 and TRBJ2-2; 12 positions agree with TRBD1. J lost 4 bases, V lost 1 base, and 7 bases had no gene match. The CDR3 is 18 amino acids. Germline V gene sequence: CDR1 MGHRA, CDR2 YSYEKL. In nucleotides, the CDR3 is TGCGCCAGCAGCCAAGGCCCGGGACAGGGGGCCACCACCGGGGAGCTGTTTTTT. Protein: CASSQGPGQGATTGELFF.

There are many counts of this clonotype. CDR3 sequence reads: CASSFKASSYNSPLHF. CDR3 DNA: TGTGCCAGCAGTTTTAAGGCAAGCTCCTATAATTCACCCCTCCACTTT. The chain recombines TRBV27 with TRBJ1-6; D uncertain. V gave up 3 bases and J gave up 0 bases, with 9 bases separating them. CDR3 size: 16 residues. Germline V gives CDR1 MNHEY, CDR2 SMNVEV (reference sequence).

This clonotype has at least ten counts. The rearrangement uses TRBV2 and TRBJ2-6; D call uncertain. Trimming pared 8 bases from V and 4 bases from J, leaving 6 bases between. Germline assignment: CDR1 SNHLY and CDR2 FYNNEI. This CDR3 has 12 residues. Written as DNA, the CDR3 is TGTGCCAGCTCCAACGGGGCCAACGTCCTGACTTTC. This codes for CASSNGANVLTF.

The V call is TRBV7-6, the J call TRBJ2-3, with 8 bases identical to TRBD1. Germline V gene lookup returns CDR1 SGHVS and CDR2 FNYEAQ. The junction had 8 bases not matched to a gene; V was cut back by 4 bases and J by 5 bases. The CDR3 covers 15 residues. The CDR3 spells CASSSGQGWEDTQYF. CDR3 in DNA: TGTGCCAGCAGCTCCGGACAGGGATGGGAAGATACGCAGTATTTT. Combining the CDR3 with reference TRBV7-6 and TRBJ2-3 gives the whole variable domain GAGVSQSPRYKVTKRGQDVALRCDPISGHVSLYWYRQALGQGPEFLTYFNYEAQQDKSGLPNDRFSAERPEGSISTLTIQRTEQRDSAMYRCASSSGQGWEDTQYFGPGTRLTVL.

Ten or more counts support this clonotype. This chain joins TRBV5-1 and TRBJ2-7; 8 bases map to TRBD2. Losses at the gene ends were 2 bases for V and 6 bases for J; bases not matched to a gene: 10. This CDR3 region has 15 residues. CDR1 is SGHRS, CDR2 YFSETQ, per germline. The CDR3 protein is CASSFEAGVTGEQYF. For the CDR3, the DNA is TGCGCCAGCAGCTTTGAAGCGGGAGTTACCGGCGAGCAGTACTTC.

A few counts support this clonotype. The CDR3 protein is CATKTSSYNEQFF. In DNA form, the CDR3 reads TGTGCCACCAAGACTAGCTCCTACAATGAGCAGTTCTTC. The J gene is TRBJ2-1, the V gene TRBV2, with D perhaps matching TRBD2 (6 bases). CDR1 and CDR2 from the germline V gene are SNHLY and FYNNEI. V was clipped by 10 bases and J by 0 bases, with 10 bases between them. The CDR3 is 13 amino acids. Looking up the rest from reference TRBV2 and TRBJ2-1 gives the full variable domain: EPEVTQTPSHQVTQMGQEVILRCVPISNHLYFYWYRQILGQKVEFLVSFYNNEISEKSEIFDDQFSVERPDGSNFTLKIRSTKLEDSAMYFCATKTSSYNEQFFGPGTRLTVL.

This clonotype occurred a few times. J is TRBJ2-1 and V is TRBV5-1, with D uncertain. Germline V gene data show CDR1 as SGHRS and CDR2 as YFSETQ. This CDR3 is built from 12 residues. Trimming cost V 0 bases and J 12 bases, with 10 bases left between them. The CDR3 DNA sequence: TGCGCCAGCAGCTTGGGGAACGGTGGGCAGTTCTTC. Protein: CASSLGNGGQFF.

This clonotype was seen a handful of times. J is TRBJ2-2 and V is TRBV20-1, with 8 bases lining up with TRBD1. Germline V gives CDR1 DFQATT, CDR2 SNEGSKA (reference sequence). The CDR3 length is 14 residues. Trimming took 6 bases from V and 4 from J; bases not matched to a gene: 7. CDR3 DNA sequence: TGCAGTGCCCGTTCCACAGGGGGCACCGGGGAGCTGTTTTTT. This translates into CSARSTGGTGELFF.

This clonotype was seen a handful of times. The chain carries TRBV19 and TRBJ2-6; the D is unclear. This CDR3 is 15 amino acids long. Germline V gene sequence: CDR1 LNHDA, CDR2 SQIVND (reference sequence). V dropped 1 base and J dropped 1 base, with 5 bases sitting between them. In nucleotides, the CDR3 is TGTGCCAGTAGTATAGTCCGATCTGGGGCCAACGTCCTGACTTTC. Translation: CASSIVRSGANVLTF.

Ten or more counts support this clonotype. The gene calls are TRBV7-8 and TRBJ2-5, with TRBD1 as a possible D gene (7 bases). V lost 5 bases and J 1 base, leaving 11 bases between the germline ends. Looked up from germline, CDR1 is SGHVS and CDR2 is FQNEAQ. The CDR3 consists of 14 residues. CDR3 coding DNA: TGTGCCAGCAGCACGGGGGACAGCCAAGAGACCCAGTACTTC. This codes for CASSTGDSQETQYF.

The table lists this clonotype with a few counts. This chain links TRBV12-3 or TRBV12-4 with TRBJ2-1; D may be TRBD1 or TRBD2 (6 bases each). V lost 5 bases and J lost 9, with 8 bases in between. This CDR3 contains 11 residues. As DNA, the CDR3 is TGTGCCAGCAGTGGGGGGCGTGAGCAGTTCTTC. It is translated as CASSGGREQFF.